The rows below give T cell receptor beta chains drawn from one sample of a study of shared clonotypes between healthy human individuals. Only in-frame clones appear in the TCRdb table, and some are missing; sequencing was by immunoSEQ multiplex PCR. This sample carries under 1 million clones, about 96% of them seen once, and the ten largest clones take about 0.25%. Sequencing was done on a sample of naive CD8+ T cells sorted from blood. The receptors come from a man younger than 45 in good health. Both conserved end residues are part of each CDR3. The D gene is left open where the match is weak. The size field is filled for only some rows; it gives once, few, many or a size class.

TRBJ2-2	14	TRBD1	TRBV6-5	NA	CASSYGQGAGELFF	TGTGCCAGCAGTTACGGCCAGGGGGCCGGGGAGCTGTTTTTT
TRBJ2-3	14	NA	TRBV28	NA	CASSLPLARDTQYF	TGTGCCAGCAGTTTACCCCTCGCCAGGGATACGCAGTATTTT
TRBJ2-1	15	NA	TRBV6-1	NA	CASSEVDGYNNEQFF	TGTGCCAGCAGTGAGGTCGATGGGTACAACAATGAGCAGTTCTTC
TRBJ2-3	16	NA	TRBV19	NA	CASSMYLGRATDTQYF	TGTGCCAGTAGTATGTACCTCGGGCGGGCTACAGATACGCAGTATTTT
TRBJ2-1	14	NA	TRBV11-1	few	CASSLGLDYNEQFF	TGTGCCAGCAGCTTAGGACTGGACTACAATGAGCAGTTCTTC
TRBJ1-4	12	NA	TRBV19	NA	CASSTRNEKLFF	TGTGCCAGTAGTACCAGGAATGAAAAACTGTTTTTT
TRBJ2-3	15	NA	TRBV9	NA	CASSPRGASTDTQYF	TGTGCCAGCAGCCCACGGGGGGCTAGCACAGATACGCAGTATTTT
TRBJ1-1	14	TRBD1	TRBV7-9	NA	CASSATGGNTEAFF	TGTGCCAGCAGCGCTACAGGGGGGAACACTGAAGCTTTCTTT
TRBJ1-5	15	NA	TRBV4-1	NA	CASSQSISSNQPQHF	TGCGCCAGCAGCCAAAGCATAAGTAGCAATCAGCCCCAGCATTTT
TRBJ2-6	13	NA	TRBV30	NA	CAWMGTGANVLTF	TGTGCCTGGATGGGAACTGGGGCCAACGTCCTGACTTTC
TRBJ2-1	14	NA	TRBV30	NA	CAWSGRGIYNEQFF	TGTGCCTGGAGTGGGCGCGGGATTTACAATGAGCAGTTCTTC
TRBJ1-4	14	TRBD1	TRBV28	NA	CASRVQGGGEKLFF	TGTGCCAGCAGAGTGCAGGGGGGCGGCGAAAAACTGTTTTTT
TRBJ2-1	16	TRBD2	TRBV7-8	NA	CASSRLAGVSYNEQFF	TGTGCCAGCAGCCGACTAGCGGGAGTGTCCTACAATGAGCAGTTCTTC
TRBJ1-1	11	NA	TRBV29-1	NA	CSVSDGTEAFF	TGCAGCGTTTCCGATGGGACTGAAGCTTTCTTT
TRBJ2-6	16	NA	TRBV7-9	NA	CASSFFHSSGANVLTF	TGTGCCAGCAGCTTCTTTCACTCCTCTGGGGCCAACGTCCTGACTTTC
TRBJ1-1	12	NA	TRBV14	NA	CASSQQDPEAFF	TGTGCCAGCAGCCAACAAGACCCAGAGGCTTTCTTT
TRBJ2-2	18	NA	TRBV28	once	CASSPWSLGSRNTGELFF	TGTGCCAGCAGTCCTTGGTCACTCGGGAGCCGAAACACCGGGGAGCTGTTTTTT
TRBJ2-7	16	NA	TRBV7-9	NA	CASSFMGQTLGYEQYF	TGTGCCAGCAGCTTCATGGGACAAACACTGGGGTACGAGCAGTACTTC
TRBJ1-4	15	NA	TRBV6-5	NA	CASSYSGKNFEKLFF	TGTGCCAGCAGTTACAGCGGCAAAAACTTTGAAAAACTGTTTTTT
TRBJ1-2	14	TRBD1	TRBV10-3	NA	CAIRPGQGDYGYTF	TGTGCCATCCGCCCGGGACAGGGTGACTATGGCTACACCTTC
TRBJ2-3	17	TRBD2	TRBV7-6	NA	CASSLRVRERHTDTQYF	TGTGCCAGCAGCTTAAGGGTGCGGGAGCGTCACACAGATACGCAGTATTTT
TRBJ1-1	13	TRBD1	TRBV19	NA	CASSIIGQEAAFF	TGTGCCAGTAGTATAATAGGACAGGAAGCAGCTTTCTTT
TRBJ2-1	14	TRBD2	TRBV7-9	once	CASTLAGGYNEQFF	TGTGCCAGCACACTAGCGGGAGGGTACAATGAGCAGTTCTTC
TRBJ1-4	15	TRBD1	TRBV7-9	NA	CASSPWTGTVEKLFF	TGTGCCAGCAGCCCCTGGACAGGGACTGTGGAAAAACTGTTTTTT
TRBJ1-2	10	NA	TRBV9	NA	CASGSYGYTF	TGTGCCAGCGGTTCCTATGGCTACACCTTC
TRBJ1-4	15	NA	TRBV27	once	CASSPRQDSGEKLFF	TGTGCCAGCAGTCCCAGACAGGATTCGGGTGAAAAACTGTTTTTT
TRBJ2-4	17	TRBD2	TRBV5-4	NA	CASSFIAGGLGKNIQYF	TGTGCCAGCAGCTTCATAGCGGGAGGGCTTGGCAAAAACATTCAGTACTTC
TRBJ2-7	16	NA	TRBV29-1	NA	CSVEEGLGAEAYEQYF	TGCAGCGTTGAAGAGGGGCTGGGGGCGGAGGCCTACGAGCAGTACTTC
TRBJ2-1	12	NA	TRBV5-6	NA	CASSLWRNEQFF	TGTGCCAGCAGTTTGTGGAGGAATGAGCAGTTCTTC
TRBJ2-2	12	NA	TRBV6-5	NA	CASSRQGGELFF	TGTGCCAGCAGTAGACAGGGAGGAGAGCTGTTTTTT
TRBJ2-7	16	TRBD2	TRBV27	NA	CASGNSGIERPYEQYF	TGTGCCAGCGGAAATAGCGGGATAGAAAGGCCATACGAGCAGTACTTC
TRBJ2-1	15	NA	TRBV19	NA	CASSIVRVTYNEQFF	TGTGCCAGTAGTATAGTAAGGGTAACCTACAATGAGCAGTTCTTC
TRBJ2-1	16	TRBD2	TRBV5-5	NA	CASSSSAGGTYNEQFF	TGTGCCAGCAGCTCCTCAGCGGGAGGGACCTACAATGAGCAGTTCTTC
TRBJ1-2	12	NA	TRBV29-1	NA	CSAPGQTYGYTF	TGCAGCGCCCCCGGACAGACGTATGGCTACACCTTC
TRBJ2-3	14	NA	TRBV11-2	NA	CASQLTLVGDTQYF	TGTGCCAGCCAGTTGACGCTTGTCGGAGATACGCAGTATTTT
TRBJ1-1	14	NA	TRBV6-4	NA	CASSERAGETEAFF	TGTGCCAGCAGTGAAAGGGCAGGGGAAACTGAAGCTTTCTTT